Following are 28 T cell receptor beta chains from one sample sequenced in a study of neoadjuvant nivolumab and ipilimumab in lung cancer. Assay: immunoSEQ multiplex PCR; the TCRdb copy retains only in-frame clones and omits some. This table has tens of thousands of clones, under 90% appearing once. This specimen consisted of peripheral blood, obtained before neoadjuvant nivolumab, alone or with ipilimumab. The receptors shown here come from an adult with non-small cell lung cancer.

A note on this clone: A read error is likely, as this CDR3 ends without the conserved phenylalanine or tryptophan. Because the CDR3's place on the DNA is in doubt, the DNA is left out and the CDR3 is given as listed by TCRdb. The CDR3 loop is CASSVALTARI. The J gene is TRBJ1-1, the V gene TRBV6-1; the table's D call of TRBD1 was not tested on the DNA. Germline assignment: CDR1 MNHNS and CDR2 SASEGT. The CDR3 has 11 residues if both end residues are counted.

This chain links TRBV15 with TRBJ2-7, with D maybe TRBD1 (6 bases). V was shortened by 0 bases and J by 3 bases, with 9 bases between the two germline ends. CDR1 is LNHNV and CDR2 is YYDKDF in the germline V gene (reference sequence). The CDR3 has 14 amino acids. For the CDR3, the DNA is TGTGCCACCAGCAGAGATAAACAGGGCTACGAGCAGTACTTC. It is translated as CATSRDKQGYEQYF.

CDR3 coding DNA: TGCGCCAGCAGCAGGGGACAGGGGAAGTACAATGAGCAGTTCTTC. The encoded protein is CASSRGQGKYNEQFF. The V call is TRBV5-1, the J call TRBJ2-1; 10 bases fit TRBD1. The CDR3 extends over 15 amino acids. CDR1 SGHRS and CDR2 YFSETQ come from the germline V gene. The trim removed 4 bases at V and 4 bases at J, leaving 5 bases unmatched.

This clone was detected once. CDR3 DNA sequence: TGTGCCAGCAGGGGACAGGGGGGCCGACGAGCTAACTATGGCTACACCTTC. Protein: CASRGQGGRRANYGYTF. The rearrangement joins TRBV5-4 to TRBJ1-2; 11 positions agree with TRBD1. Germline trimming cut 5 bases from V and 0 bases from J; bases unmatched to any gene: 9. CDR1 SGHNT and CDR2 YYREEE come from the germline V gene (reference sequence). The CDR3 has 17 residues.

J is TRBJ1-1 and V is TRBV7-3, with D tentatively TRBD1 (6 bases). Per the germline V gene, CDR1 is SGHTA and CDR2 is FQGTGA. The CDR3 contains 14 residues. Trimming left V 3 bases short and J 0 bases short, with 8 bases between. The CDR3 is CASSLEGVNTEAFF. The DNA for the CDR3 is TGTGCCAGCAGCTTGGAGGGGGTGAACACTGAAGCTTTCTTT.

CDR3 sequence: CASSLGAPGELFF. CDR3 in DNA: TGTGCCAGCAGCTTAGGGGCCCCCGGGGAGCTGTTTTTT. The chain is built from TRBV7-2 and TRBJ2-2; D remains unclear. Looked up from germline, CDR1 is SGHTA and CDR2 is FQGNSA. The CDR3 length is 13 residues. V lost 1 base, J lost 6 bases, and 6 bases lay in between.

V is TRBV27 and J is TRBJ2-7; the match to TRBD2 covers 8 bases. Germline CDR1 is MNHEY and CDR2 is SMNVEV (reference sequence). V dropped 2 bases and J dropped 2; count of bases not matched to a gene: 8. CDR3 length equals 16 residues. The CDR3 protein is CASSLLTSGDTYEQYF. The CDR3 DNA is TGTGCCAGCAGTTTACTAACTAGCGGAGACACCTACGAGCAGTACTTC.

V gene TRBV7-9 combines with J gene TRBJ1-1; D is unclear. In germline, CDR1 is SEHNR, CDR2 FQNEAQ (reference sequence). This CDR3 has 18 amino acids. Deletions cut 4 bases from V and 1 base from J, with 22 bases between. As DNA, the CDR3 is TGTGCCAGCAGCTCGGAAGGGTTCGGGGTAGGACCGAACACTGAAGCTTTCTTT. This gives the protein CASSSEGFGVGPNTEAFF. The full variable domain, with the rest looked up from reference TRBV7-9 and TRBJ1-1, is DTGVSQNPRHKITKRGQNVTFRCDPISEHNRLYWYRQTLGQGPEFLTYFQNEAQLEKSRLLSDRFSAERPKGSFSTLEIQRTEQGDSAMYLCASSSEGFGVGPNTEAFFGQGTRLTVV.

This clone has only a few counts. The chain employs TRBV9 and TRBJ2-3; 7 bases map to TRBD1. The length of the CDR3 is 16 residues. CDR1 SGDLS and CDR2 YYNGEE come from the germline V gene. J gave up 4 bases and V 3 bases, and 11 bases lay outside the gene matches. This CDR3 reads CASSGYGTASPDTQYF. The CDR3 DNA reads TGTGCCAGCAGCGGATACGGGACAGCTAGCCCAGATACGCAGTATTTT.

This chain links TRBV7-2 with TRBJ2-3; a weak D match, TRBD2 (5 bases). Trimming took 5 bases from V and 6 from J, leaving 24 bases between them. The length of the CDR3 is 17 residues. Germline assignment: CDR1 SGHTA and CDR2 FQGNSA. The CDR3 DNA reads TGTGCCAGCAGCAACCAGAGGGTTCGGGTCGGGCGGGATACGCAGTATTTT. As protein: CASSNQRVRVGRDTQYF.

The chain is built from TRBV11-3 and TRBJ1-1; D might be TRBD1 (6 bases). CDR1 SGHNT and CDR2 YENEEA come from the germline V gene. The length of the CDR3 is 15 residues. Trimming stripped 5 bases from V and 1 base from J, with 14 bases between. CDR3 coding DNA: TGTGCCAGCAGCCCGGGGGGGCGCGGGAACACTGAAGCTTTCTTT. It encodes CASSPGGRGNTEAFF.

The CDR3 region is CSVLLSHTEAFF. CDR3 DNA: TGCAGCGTTTTACTCAGCCACACTGAAGCTTTCTTT. This chain uses TRBV29-1 with TRBJ1-1, with D unresolved. V shed 5 bases and J shed 3 bases, with 10 bases lying between them. CDR1 is SQVTM, CDR2 ANQGSEA, per germline. The CDR3 extends over 12 amino acids. The entire variable domain, with the rest obtained from reference TRBV29-1 and TRBJ1-1, is as follows: SAVISQKPSRDICQRGTSLTIQCQVDSQVTMMFWYRQQPGQSLTLIATANQGSEATYESGFVIDKFPISRPNLTFSTLTVSNMSPEDSSIYLCSVLLSHTEAFFGQGTRLTVV.

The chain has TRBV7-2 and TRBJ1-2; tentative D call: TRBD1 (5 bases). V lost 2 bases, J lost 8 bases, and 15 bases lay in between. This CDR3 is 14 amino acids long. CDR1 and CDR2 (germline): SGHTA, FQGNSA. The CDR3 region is CASSLTGREGGYTF. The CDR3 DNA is TGTGCCAGCAGCTTAACGGGGCGCGAAGGGGGCTACACCTTC.

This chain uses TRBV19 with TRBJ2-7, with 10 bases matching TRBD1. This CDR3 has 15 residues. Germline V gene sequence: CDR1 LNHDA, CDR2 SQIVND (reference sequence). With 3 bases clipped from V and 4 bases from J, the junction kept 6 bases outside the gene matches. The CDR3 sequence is CASSIGTGEGYEQYF. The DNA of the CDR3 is TGTGCCAGTAGTATTGGGACAGGGGAGGGATACGAGCAGTACTTC. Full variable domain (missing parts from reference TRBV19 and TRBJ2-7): DGGITQSPKYLFRKEGQNVTLSCEQNLNHDAMYWYRQDPGQGLRLIYYSQIVNDFQKGDIAEGYSVSREKKESFPLTVTSAQKNPTAFYLCASSIGTGEGYEQYFGPGTRLTVT.

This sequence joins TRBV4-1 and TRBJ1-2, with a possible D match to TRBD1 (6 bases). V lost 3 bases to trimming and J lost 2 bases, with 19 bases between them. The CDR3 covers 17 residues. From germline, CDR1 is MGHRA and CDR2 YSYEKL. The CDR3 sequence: CASSHLGRGQKNYGYTF. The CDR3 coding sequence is TGCGCCAGCAGCCATCTGGGACGGGGACAAAAGAACTATGGCTACACCTTC.

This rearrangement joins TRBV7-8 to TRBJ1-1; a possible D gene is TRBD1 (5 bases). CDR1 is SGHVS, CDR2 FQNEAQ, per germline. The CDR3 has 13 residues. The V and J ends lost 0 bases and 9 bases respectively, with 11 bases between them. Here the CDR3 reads CASSLALGVKAFF. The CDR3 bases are TGTGCCAGCAGCTTAGCGCTGGGGGTAAAAGCTTTCTTT.

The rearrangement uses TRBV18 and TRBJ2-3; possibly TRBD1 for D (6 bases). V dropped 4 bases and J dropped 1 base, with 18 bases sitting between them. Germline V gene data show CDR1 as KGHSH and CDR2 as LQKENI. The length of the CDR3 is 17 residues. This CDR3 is CASSLGAPDGGTDTQYF. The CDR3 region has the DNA TGTGCCAGCTCACTGGGGGCCCCGGACGGGGGCACAGATACGCAGTATTTT. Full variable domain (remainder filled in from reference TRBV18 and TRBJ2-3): NAGVMQNPRHLVRRRGQEARLRCSPMKGHSHVYWYRQLPEEGLKFMVYLQKENIIDESGMPKERFSAEFPKEGPSILRIQQVVRGDSAAYFCASSLGAPDGGTDTQYFGPGTRLTVL.

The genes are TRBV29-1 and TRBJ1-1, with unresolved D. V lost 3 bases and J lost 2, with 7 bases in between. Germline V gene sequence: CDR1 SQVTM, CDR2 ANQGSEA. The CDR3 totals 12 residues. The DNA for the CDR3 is TGCAGCGTTGAGTTTGGAAACACTGAAGCTTTCTTT. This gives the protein CSVEFGNTEAFF. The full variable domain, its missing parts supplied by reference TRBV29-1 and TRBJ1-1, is SAVISQKPSRDICQRGTSLTIQCQVDSQVTMMFWYRQQPGQSLTLIATANQGSEATYESGFVIDKFPISRPNLTFSTLTVSNMSPEDSSIYLCSVEFGNTEAFFGQGTRLTVV.

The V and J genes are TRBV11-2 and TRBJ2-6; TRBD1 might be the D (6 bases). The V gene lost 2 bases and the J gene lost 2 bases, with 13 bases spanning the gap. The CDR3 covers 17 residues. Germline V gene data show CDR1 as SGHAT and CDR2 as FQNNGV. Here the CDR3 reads CASSLRTSGAGANVLTF. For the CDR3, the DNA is TGTGCCAGCAGCTTAAGGACTTCAGGGGCTGGGGCCAACGTCCTGACTTTC. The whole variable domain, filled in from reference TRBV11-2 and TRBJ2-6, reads EAGVAQSPRYKIIEKRQSVAFWCNPISGHATLYWYQQILGQGPKLLIQFQNNGVVDDSQLPKDRFSAERLKGVDSTLKIQPAKLEDSAVYLCASSLRTSGAGANVLTFGAGSRLTVL.

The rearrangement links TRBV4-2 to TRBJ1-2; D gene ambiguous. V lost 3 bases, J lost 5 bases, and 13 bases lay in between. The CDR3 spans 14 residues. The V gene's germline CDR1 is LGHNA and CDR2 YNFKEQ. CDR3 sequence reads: CASSQGARLYGYTF. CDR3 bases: TGTGCCAGCAGCCAGGGAGCCCGGTTATATGGCTACACCTTC.

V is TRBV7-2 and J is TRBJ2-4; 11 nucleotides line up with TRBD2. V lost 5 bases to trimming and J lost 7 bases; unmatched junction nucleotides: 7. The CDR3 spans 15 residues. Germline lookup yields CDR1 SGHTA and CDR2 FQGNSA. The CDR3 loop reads CASSLSGRAGNIQYF. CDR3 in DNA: TGTGCCAGCAGCCTTAGCGGGAGGGCAGGTAACATTCAGTACTTC.

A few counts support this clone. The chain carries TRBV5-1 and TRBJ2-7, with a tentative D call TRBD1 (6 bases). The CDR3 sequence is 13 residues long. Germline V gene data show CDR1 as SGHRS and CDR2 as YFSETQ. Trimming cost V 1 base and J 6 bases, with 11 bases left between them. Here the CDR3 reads CASSLTGSVEQYF. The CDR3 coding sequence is TGCGCCAGCAGCTTGACAGGGTCGGTCGAGCAGTACTTC.

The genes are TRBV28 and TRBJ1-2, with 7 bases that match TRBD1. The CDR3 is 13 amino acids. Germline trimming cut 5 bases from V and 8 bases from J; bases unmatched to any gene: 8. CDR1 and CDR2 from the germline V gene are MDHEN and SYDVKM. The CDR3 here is CASSRNTGDGYTF. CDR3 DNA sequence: TGTGCCAGCAGTCGTAACACAGGGGACGGCTACACCTTC.

CDR3 protein: CASSFAGRGTGELFF. CDR3 nucleotide sequence: TGTGCCAGCAGTTTTGCGGGAAGGGGCACCGGGGAGCTGTTTTTT. The chain has TRBV27 and TRBJ2-2; a possible D gene is TRBD2 (6 bases). The CDR3 sequence is 15 residues long. V was clipped by 3 bases and J by 4 bases, with 12 bases between them. Germline-derived CDR1 and CDR2 are MNHEY and SMNVEV (reference sequence).

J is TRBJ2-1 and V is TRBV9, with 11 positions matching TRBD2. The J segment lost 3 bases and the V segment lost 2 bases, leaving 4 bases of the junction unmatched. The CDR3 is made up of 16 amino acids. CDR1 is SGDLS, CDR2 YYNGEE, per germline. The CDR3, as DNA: TGTGCCAGCAGCGTGGGGACTAGCGGACGCTACAATGAGCAGTTCTTC. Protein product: CASSVGTSGRYNEQFF.

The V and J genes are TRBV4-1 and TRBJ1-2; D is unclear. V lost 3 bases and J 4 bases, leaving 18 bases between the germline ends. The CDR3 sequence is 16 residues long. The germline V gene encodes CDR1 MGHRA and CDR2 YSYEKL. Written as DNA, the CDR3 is TGCGCCAGCAGCCACGAAGTCGGGGATTTCCCCTATGGCTACACCTTC. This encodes CASSHEVGDFPYGYTF.

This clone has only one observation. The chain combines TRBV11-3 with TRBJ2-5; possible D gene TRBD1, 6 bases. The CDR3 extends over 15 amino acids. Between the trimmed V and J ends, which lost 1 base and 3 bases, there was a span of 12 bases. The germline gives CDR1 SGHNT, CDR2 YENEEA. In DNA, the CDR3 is TGTGCCAGCAGCTTAGGAAGGGGGTTGGAAGAGACCCAGTACTTC. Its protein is CASSLGRGLEETQYF.

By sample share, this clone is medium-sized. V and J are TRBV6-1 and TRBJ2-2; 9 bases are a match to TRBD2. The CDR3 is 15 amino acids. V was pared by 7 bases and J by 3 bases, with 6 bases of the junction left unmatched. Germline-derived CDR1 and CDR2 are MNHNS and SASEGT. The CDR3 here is CASTTTSGHTGELFF. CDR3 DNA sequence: TGTGCCAGCACGACGACTAGCGGTCACACCGGGGAGCTGTTTTTT.